This T cell receptor beta chain was profiled in a study of blood T cell repertoires in COVID-19. Assay used: immunoSEQ multiplex PCR; TCRdb lists only in-frame clones, some missing. The table lists about 140,000 clones, almost 80% of them singletons. In the case of this clone: This specimen includes other DNA sequences encoding the same CDR3.

CDR1 and CDR2 from the germline V gene are GTSNPN and SVGIG (reference sequence). V was cut by 6 bases and J by 9 bases, with 18 bases left in between. The CDR3 covers 14 residues. The receptor was isolated from a man between 60 and 70 years old who had recovered from COVID-19. The material sequenced was peripheral blood. The V call is TRBV30, the J call TRBJ1-6, with D unresolved. CDR3 DNA: TGTGCCTGTGGACCACAAGGAGGCAGTTCACCCCTCCACTTT. Protein: CACGPQGGSSPLHF.